A selection of T cell receptor beta chains follows, all from one sample in a study of OX40 agonist ivuxolimab in advanced cancers. TCRdb's table, derived via immunoSEQ multiplex PCR, lists solely in-frame clones and lacks some. Of about 84,000 clones in the sample, about 88% are singletons; the top ten hold roughly 0.2%. This specimen consisted of CD4+ or CD8+ T cells sorted from blood, obtained in a trial of the OX40 agonist ivuxolimab. Every receptor here comes from an adult with an advanced solid tumor such as melanoma, head and neck, liver or kidney cancer. The CDR3 runs from the conserved cysteine through the conserved F or W. The order of the fields is CDR3 DNA, CDR3 protein, D gene, V gene, J gene, clone size. The D gene is left open where the match is weak. Size is stated for part of the rows, as once, few or many counts, or as a class when the clone is expanded.

TGTGCCAGCACCCAAAGAGTCAATAGCAATCAGCCCCAGCATTTT	CASTQRVNSNQPQHF	-	TRBV27	TRBJ1-5	-
TGTGCCAGCAGCTTCCGAATCTCCAGCACAGATACGCAGTATTTT	CASSFRISSTDTQYF	-	TRBV11-2	TRBJ2-3	-
TGTGCCAGCAGCTTGGACCCAGGGTACCAAGAGACCCAGTACTTC	CASSLDPGYQETQYF	-	TRBV5-6	TRBJ2-5	few
TGCAGCGTTGGAGGTCGAGGGTTCGGAGATACGCAGTATTTT	CSVGGRGFGDTQYF	-	TRBV29-1	TRBJ2-3	once
TGCGCCAGCAGCTTGTTGGGGAGGGGAGAGACCCAGTACTTC	CASSLLGRGETQYF	TRBD2	TRBV5-1	TRBJ2-5	-
TGCGCCAGCAGTCAAAATCGGCTCCGGGACAGGAGCAATCAGCCCCAGCATTTT	CASSQNRLRDRSNQPQHF	TRBD1	TRBV23-1	TRBJ1-5	-
TGTGCCAGCAGCCCGGGCGGGGGAGAGACCCAGTACTTC	CASSPGGGETQYF	TRBD2	TRBV7-9	TRBJ2-5	-
TGTGCCAGCAGTGAGGTAGCGGGAGTCAATGAGCAGTTCTTC	CASSEVAGVNEQFF	TRBD2	TRBV6-4	TRBJ2-1	-
TGTGCCAGCACCACAAGCCCCCAGATTATGTCCGGCTACACCTTC	CASTTSPQIMSGYTF	-	TRBV6-1	TRBJ1-2	few
TGTGCCACCAGCGCAGGGCCACACACAGATACGCAGTATTTT	CATSAGPHTDTQYF	-	TRBV15	TRBJ2-3	-
TGCAGCGTCGCCCCGACAGCAACTAATGAAAAACTGTTTTTT	CSVAPTATNEKLFF	-	TRBV29-1	TRBJ1-4	-
TGTGCCAGCAGCTTAACTGAGACCCAGTACTTC	CASSLTETQYF	-	TRBV7-9	TRBJ2-5	few
TGTGCCAGCTGCACTAGGGCGATCGGGGTCGAAAAACTGTTTTTT	CASCTRAIGVEKLFF	-	TRBV21-1	TRBJ1-4	-
TGCAGCGTTGAACGGAACTCTGGGGCCAACGTCCTGACTTTC	CSVERNSGANVLTF	-	TRBV29-1	TRBJ2-6	once
TGTGCCAGCAGGTGGGGGCAGGATCAGCCCCAGCATTTT	CASRWGQDQPQHF	-	TRBV28	TRBJ1-5	few
TGTGCCAGCGCGTACAGCGACTATGGCTACACCTTC	CASAYSDYGYTF	-	TRBV7-2	TRBJ1-2	-
TGTGCCAGTATGGGGCTAGCGGGAGTTGTGACAGATACGCAGTATTTT	CASMGLAGVVTDTQYF	TRBD2	TRBV19	TRBJ2-3	-
TGTGCCAGCAGCCTAACCGGGACTATCCAAGAGACCCAGTACTTC	CASSLTGTIQETQYF	TRBD2	TRBV5-4	TRBJ2-5	-
TGTGCCAGCAGCTTACTGGGGGCGAACACTGAAGCTTTCTTT	CASSLLGANTEAFF	-	TRBV7-9	TRBJ1-1	-
TGCGCCAGCAGCTTGGCCGACCCCGGGGGCGATGGCTACACCTTC	CASSLADPGGDGYTF	-	TRBV5-1	TRBJ1-2	-
TGTGCCTGGAGTCAGACACGTAACACTGAAGCTTTCTTT	CAWSQTRNTEAFF	-	TRBV30	TRBJ1-1	-
TGTGCCAGCAGCAAAGAGGACAGAGTCTACGAGCAGTACTTC	CASSKEDRVYEQYF	-	TRBV21-1	TRBJ2-7	-
TGTGCCAGCAGCTTGGCAGAGACCTACGAGCAGTACTTC	CASSLAETYEQYF	-	TRBV11-2	TRBJ2-7	-
TGTGCAAGTTCCCTTAGGGAGTGGAGTGAGCAGTTCTTC	CASSLREWSEQFF	-	TRBV12-2	TRBJ2-1	-
TGTGCCATCAGAATCAGGGATTCCTCCTACGAGCAGTACTTC	CAIRIRDSSYEQYF	-	TRBV10-3	TRBJ2-7	-
TGCGCCAGCAGCGTAGTTTACAGGAGCCAAGAGACCCAGTACTTC	CASSVVYRSQETQYF	-	TRBV5-1	TRBJ2-5	-
TGTGCCAGCAACCCGGGGACAGGTGAAGCTTTCTTT	CASNPGTGEAFF	TRBD1	TRBV2	TRBJ1-1	-
TGTGCCAGCAGGGACGGGACAGGGGTGTGGGGCTACACCTTC	CASRDGTGVWGYTF	TRBD1	TRBV2	TRBJ1-2	-
TGTGCCAGTAGTATCAGTGTTGCAGGGAACACTGAAGCTTTCTTT	CASSISVAGNTEAFF	-	TRBV19	TRBJ1-1	once